Listed below are T cell receptor beta chains from one sample, sequenced in a study of Ad26.COV2.S vaccination and SARS-CoV-2 variants. Data came from immunoSEQ multiplex PCR; TCRdb stores just in-frame clones and leaves some out. The sample carries about 460,000 clones, 89% recorded once. Sequences were derived from peripheral blood, sampled in a trial of Ad26.COV2.S vaccine versus placebo. The receptors stem from a person aged 18-60 years who received the Ad26.COV2.S COVID-19 vaccine or a placebo. Both conserved end residues are part of each CDR3. Fields, in order: clone size, J gene, V gene, D gene, CDR3 DNA, CDR3 protein. A D gene is named only where the DNA matches it firmly. Some rows mark clone size as missing; the rest say once, few, many or name a class of expanded clone.

>.|TRBJ1-2|TRBV9|.
TGTGCCAGCAGCGTGACAGGCCTCTTGGATGGCTACACCTTC
CASSVTGLLDGYTF
>.|TRBJ2-2|TRBV2|.
TGTGCCAGCAGCGGCGGGTTTGTGAACACCGGGGAGCTGTTTTTT
CASSGGFVNTGELFF
>.|TRBJ2-3|TRBV18|.
TGTGCCAGCTCACAGTCCCCCACAGATACGCAGTATTTT
CASSQSPTDTQYF
>.|TRBJ1-1|TRBV7-8|.
TGTGCCAGCAGTTTTAGTCTGGGCCTGAGGGACACTGAAGCTTTCTTT
CASSFSLGLRDTEAFF
>.|TRBJ2-7|TRBV7-9|.
TGTGCCAGCAGCCCGAGTAGCTCCTACGAGCAGTACTTC
CASSPSSSYEQYF
>.|TRBJ1-3|TRBV28|.
TGTGCCAGCAGAGGAAGAAGAAGGGCGGGCGGAAACACCATATATTTT
CASRGRRRAGGNTIYF
>.|TRBJ2-3|TRBV7-2|.
TGTGCCAGCAGCGGGAGTGGTTTAAAAACAGATACGCAGTATTTT
CASSGSGLKTDTQYF
>.|TRBJ1-1|TRBV12-3/TRBV12-4|.
TGTGCCAGCAGTTACGGGAGAGGGACTGAAGCTTTCTTT
CASSYGRGTEAFF
>once|TRBJ2-1|TRBV5-1|.
TGCGCCAGCAGCTCACAGGACGCATATGTGTTTGGTAATGAGCAGTTCTTC
CASSSQDAYVFGNEQFF
>once|TRBJ2-7|TRBV13|.
TGTGCCAGCAGCTTAAGGGGGTCGCACGAGCAGTACTTC
CASSLRGSHEQYF
>once|TRBJ1-1|TRBV29-1|TRBD1
TGCAGCGCCCAGGGACAGATGAACACTGAAGCTTTCTTT
CSAQGQMNTEAFF
>.|TRBJ2-1|TRBV20-1|.
TGCAGTGCTAGCCTGGATGAGCAGTTCTTC
CSASLDEQFF
>few|TRBJ1-3|TRBV11-2|.
TGTGCCAGCAGCTTACAGCACACTGGAAACACCATATATTTT
CASSLQHTGNTIYF
>.|TRBJ2-5|TRBV24-1|.
TGTGCCACCAGTGATTTTCCAGGGAAAACCGAGACCCAGTACTTC
CATSDFPGKTETQYF
>.|TRBJ1-1|TRBV5-1|.
TGCGCCAGCAGCTTGGCCTCCAGGACCCCTACTGGGCACACTGAAGCTTTCTTT
CASSLASRTPTGHTEAFF
>few|TRBJ1-1|TRBV10-1|.
TGCGCCAGCAGTCCGGAGGGACACCTGAACACTGAAGCTTTCTTT
CASSPEGHLNTEAFF
>.|TRBJ1-5|TRBV19|.
TGTGCCAGTAGTATAGATGAGGCTTGGGTTCAGCCCCAGCATTTT
CASSIDEAWVQPQHF
>once|TRBJ1-1|TRBV18|TRBD1
TGTGCCAGCTCACCAACAGGGGCTAGTGAAGCTTTCTTT
CASSPTGASEAFF
>.|TRBJ2-1|TRBV7-9|.
TGTGCCAGCAGCTCAGAAGACCCTACCTCAAAGCAGTTCTTC
CASSSEDPTSKQFF
>once|TRBJ1-5|TRBV12-3/TRBV12-4|.
TGTGCCAGCAGTAGGGGATTTACTCAGCCCCAGCATTTT
CASSRGFTQPQHF
>.|TRBJ1-1|TRBV6-5|TRBD1
TGTGCCAGCAGTTACTCGACGGGACAGGGTTTTGAAGCTTTCTTT
CASSYSTGQGFEAFF
>.|TRBJ2-5|TRBV7-2|.
TGTGCCAGCAGCTTAGGACCAAGGCAGGTGGCCCAGTACTTC
CASSLGPRQVAQYF
>.|TRBJ1-1|TRBV5-1|TRBD1
TGCGCCAGCAGCTTGGCGGACAGGGGGACTGAAGCTTTCTTT
CASSLADRGTEAFF
>.|TRBJ2-3|TRBV10-3|TRBD2
TGTGCCACCCGGGGGGAATCAATGGATACGCAGTATTTT
CATRGESMDTQYF
>.|TRBJ2-3|TRBV14|.
TGTGCCAGCAGCCCGGGCTACGTCGCAGATACGCAGTATTTT
CASSPGYVADTQYF
>.|TRBJ2-7|TRBV29-1|.
TGCAGCGTTGTACAGGGCTACGAGCAGTACTTC
CSVVQGYEQYF
>once|TRBJ1-6|TRBV6-4|.
TGTGCCAGCAGTGGAACGAGCTCCTATAATTCACCCCTCCACTTT
CASSGTSSYNSPLHF
>.|TRBJ2-1|TRBV7-9|.
TGTGCCAGCAGCACTAGATACAATGAGCAGTTCTTC
CASSTRYNEQFF
>.|TRBJ1-2|TRBV4-3|.
TGCGCCAGCAGCCAATCTAGACAGGTCTATGGCTACACCTTC
CASSQSRQVYGYTF
>.|TRBJ1-2|TRBV6-4|.
TGTGCCAGCAGCGCAGGGGCAGGCTATGGCTACACCTTC
CASSAGAGYGYTF
>.|TRBJ2-5|TRBV30|TRBD2
TGTGCCTTCAAACGCGGACTAGCGGAACAAGAGACCCAGTACTTC
CAFKRGLAEQETQYF
>once|TRBJ1-2|TRBV6-2/TRBV6-3|TRBD1
TGTGCCAGCAGTTCGGGACAGGCTAACTATGGCTACACCTTC
CASSSGQANYGYTF
>.|TRBJ1-2|TRBV2|.
TGTGCCAGCAGTAAACCCACTCATAACTATGGCTACACCTTC
CASSKPTHNYGYTF
>.|TRBJ1-5|TRBV28|.
TGTGCCAGCAGCCCCGTTCAGAATAGCAATCAGCCCCAGCATTTT
CASSPVQNSNQPQHF
>.|TRBJ1-3|TRBV21-1|.
TGTGCCAGCAGCAAAGAGGGTGAAAGGAGTACAGGCTCTGGAAACACCATATATTTT
CASSKEGERSTGSGNTIYF